The rows below give T cell receptor beta chains drawn from one sample of a study of identifying expanded T cells in peripheral blood. Method: immunoSEQ multiplex PCR; TCRdb's copy keeps in-frame clones and lacks some. This table holds around 50,000 clones, more than 70% found once. Specimen: blood. The receptors shown here come from a person aged 18 to 69 in good health. The CDR3 runs from the conserved cysteine through the conserved F or W. The order of the fields is clone size, V gene, D gene, J gene, CDR3 protein, CDR3 DNA. A D gene is named only where the DNA matches it firmly. Part of the rows lack a size; the others show once, few, many or a class for expanded clones.

.	TRBV29-1	TRBD2	TRBJ2-2	CSVEDRGLAGGPGELFF	TGCAGCGTTGAAGATCGGGGGCTAGCGGGAGGGCCCGGGGAGCTGTTTTTT
.	TRBV2	.	TRBJ1-2	CASSEGGGVYGYTF	TGTGCCAGCAGTGAAGGGGGCGGAGTCTATGGCTACACCTTC
.	TRBV4-3	.	TRBJ1-2	CASSQEISGQLGGYTF	TGCGCCAGCAGCCAAGAGATATCGGGACAATTAGGAGGCTACACCTTC
.	TRBV13	TRBD1	TRBJ1-4	CASSTGTGTDLNEKLFF	TGTGCCAGCAGCACCGGGACAGGGACTGACTTAAATGAAAAACTGTTTTTT
.	TRBV7-2	TRBD1	TRBJ1-2	CASSPQGQGGYTF	TGTGCCAGCAGCCCCCAAGGACAGGGAGGCTACACCTTC
.	TRBV5-4	.	TRBJ1-4	CASSQTGLNEKLFF	TGTGCCAGCAGCCAGACAGGCCTTAATGAAAAACTGTTTTTT
once	TRBV2	.	TRBJ2-1	CASKALAVNNEQFF	TGTGCCAGCAAAGCCTTAGCGGTCAACAATGAGCAGTTCTTC
.	TRBV14	.	TRBJ2-5	CASSSLPWDTLETQYF	TGTGCCAGCAGCAGTCTCCCCTGGGACACCCTAGAGACCCAGTACTTC
once	TRBV6-1	.	TRBJ2-7	CASSPSSTYEQYF	TGTGCCAGCAGTCCATCTAGCACCTACGAGCAGTACTTC
few	TRBV7-9	TRBD2	TRBJ2-7	CASSPPKRLAGEVYEQYF	TGTGCCAGCAGCCCACCAAAAAGACTAGCGGGAGAGGTTTACGAGCAGTACTTC